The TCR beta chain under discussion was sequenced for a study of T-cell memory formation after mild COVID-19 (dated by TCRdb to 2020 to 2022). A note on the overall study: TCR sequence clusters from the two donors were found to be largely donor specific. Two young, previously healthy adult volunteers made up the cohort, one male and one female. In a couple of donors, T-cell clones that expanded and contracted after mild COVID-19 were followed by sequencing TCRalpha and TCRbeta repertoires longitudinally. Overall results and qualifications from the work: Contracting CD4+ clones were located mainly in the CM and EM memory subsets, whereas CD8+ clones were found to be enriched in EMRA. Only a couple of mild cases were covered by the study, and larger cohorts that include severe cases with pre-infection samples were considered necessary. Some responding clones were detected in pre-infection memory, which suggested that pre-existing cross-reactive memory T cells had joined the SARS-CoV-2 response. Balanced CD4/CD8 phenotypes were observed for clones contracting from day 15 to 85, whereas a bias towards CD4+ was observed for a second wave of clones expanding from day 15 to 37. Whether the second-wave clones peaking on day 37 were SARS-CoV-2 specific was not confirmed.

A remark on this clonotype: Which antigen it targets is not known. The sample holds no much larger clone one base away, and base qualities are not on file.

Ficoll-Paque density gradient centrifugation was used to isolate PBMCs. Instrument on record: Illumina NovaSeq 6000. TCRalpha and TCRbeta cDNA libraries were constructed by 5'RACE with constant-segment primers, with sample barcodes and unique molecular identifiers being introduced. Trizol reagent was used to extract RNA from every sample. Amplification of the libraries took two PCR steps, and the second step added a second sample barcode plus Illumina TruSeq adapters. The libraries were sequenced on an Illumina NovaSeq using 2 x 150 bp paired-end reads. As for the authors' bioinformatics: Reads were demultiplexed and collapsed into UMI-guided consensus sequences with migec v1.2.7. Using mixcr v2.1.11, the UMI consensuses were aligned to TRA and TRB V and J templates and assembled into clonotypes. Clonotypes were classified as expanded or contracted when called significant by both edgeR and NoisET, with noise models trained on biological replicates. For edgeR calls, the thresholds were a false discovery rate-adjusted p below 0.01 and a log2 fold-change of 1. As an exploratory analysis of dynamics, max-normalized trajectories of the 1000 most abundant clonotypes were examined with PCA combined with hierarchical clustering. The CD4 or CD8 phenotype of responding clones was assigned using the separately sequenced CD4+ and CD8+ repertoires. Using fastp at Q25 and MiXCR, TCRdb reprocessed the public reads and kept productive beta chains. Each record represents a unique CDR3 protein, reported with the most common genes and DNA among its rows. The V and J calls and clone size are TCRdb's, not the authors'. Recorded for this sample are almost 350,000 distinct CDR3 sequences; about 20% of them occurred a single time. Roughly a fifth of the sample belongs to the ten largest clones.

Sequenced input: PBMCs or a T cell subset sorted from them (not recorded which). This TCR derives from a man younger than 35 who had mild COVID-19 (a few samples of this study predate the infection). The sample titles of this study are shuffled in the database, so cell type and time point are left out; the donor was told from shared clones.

This receptor carries the CDR3 CASSPTGLAGVKSSYNEQFF. The bases read TGTGCCAGCAGCCCCACGGGACTAGCGGGGGTGAAGAGCTCCTACAATGAGCAGTTCTTC. This sequence uses TRBV7-9 and TRBJ2-1, and 14 junctional nucleotides match TRBD2. Reading from cysteine to phenylalanine, the CDR3 counts 20 amino acids. Only the CDR3 part of the read is kept: 60 bases, read in frame from the first base. V and J are trimmed by 5 bases and 0 bases, and the gene matches miss 12 bases of the junction. The germline V gene (reference sequence) gives CDR1 as SEHNR and CDR2 as FQNEAQ.